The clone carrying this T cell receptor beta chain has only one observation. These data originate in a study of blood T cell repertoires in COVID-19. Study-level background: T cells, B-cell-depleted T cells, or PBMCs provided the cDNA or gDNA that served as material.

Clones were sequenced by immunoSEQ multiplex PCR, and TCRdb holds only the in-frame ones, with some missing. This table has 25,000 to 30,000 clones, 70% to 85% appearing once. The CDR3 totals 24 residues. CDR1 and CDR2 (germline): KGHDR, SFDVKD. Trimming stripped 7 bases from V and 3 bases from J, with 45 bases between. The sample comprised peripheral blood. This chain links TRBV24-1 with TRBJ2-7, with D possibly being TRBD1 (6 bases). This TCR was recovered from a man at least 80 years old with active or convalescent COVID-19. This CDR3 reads CATRVQGRVGLVTPRLRPRYEQYF. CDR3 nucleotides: TGTGCCACCAGAGTACAGGGTCGGGTTGGATTAGTTACGCCCCGACTACGGCCCCGCTACGAGCAGTACTTC.